This T cell receptor beta chain was documented in a study of human T cells and chemical hapten exposure. There are 20 residues in the CDR3. Germline V gene sequence: CDR1 SEHNR, CDR2 FQNEAQ (reference sequence). V lost 1 base to trimming and J lost 2 bases; unmatched junction nucleotides: 12. Study-wide points: There was no change with DPC sensitization in TCRs above 1 in 1000 frequency.

The study used a library that attached unique molecular identifiers to individual cDNA molecules. In the authors' workflow: The median was about 100,000 TCRs per sample, ranging roughly 20,000 to 690,600. TCRdb processed the RACE reads anew with MiXCR; each CDR3 protein has one entry. The V and J calls shown here were made by TCRdb, not taken from the authors' results. The sample includes around 76,000 distinct CDR3 sequences, 10% to 15% of them seen just once. A word on this clonotype: Its target is unknown.

Time point described: patch test 1, 2 weeks after DPC sensitization. Described treatment: therapeutic diphenylcyclopropenone sensitization with weekly scalp DPC. This chain connects TRBV7-9 to TRBJ2-6; 9 bases line up with TRBD1. Here the sequenced sample was whole blood, taken in connection with sensitization to the hapten diphenylcyclopropenone (DPC). This receptor was identified in a woman aged 55-75 years with alopecia areata. Some clones in this sample may be carry-over from other donors' samples. The CDR3 loop reads CASSLGPGDRDFTGANVLTF. The CDR3 region has the DNA TGTGCCAGCAGCTTAGGGCCTGGGGACAGGGATTTTACTGGGGCCAACGTCCTGACTTTC.